Below are 20 T cell receptor beta chains sequenced from a single sample in a study of radiotherapy plus CTLA-4 blockade in lung cancer. Clones were read by immunoSEQ multiplex PCR, and TCRdb kept only the in-frame ones, dropping some. This sample yields over 75,000 clones, of which under 85% are seen a single time; just over 0.8% belongs to the top ten. Specimen: peripheral blood, collected from a patient treated with radiotherapy plus ipilimumab. These receptors were collected from a human donor with non-small cell lung cancer who had stable disease on radiotherapy plus ipilimumab.

The V call is TRBV28, the J call TRBJ1-2; D is unclear. The CDR3 covers 16 residues. Germline values: CDR1 MDHEN, CDR2 SYDVKM. Deletions cut 2 bases from V and 8 bases from J, with 21 bases between. CDR3 region: CASSLRRQTAPWGYTF. The CDR3 DNA follows: TGTGCCAGCAGTTTAAGGCGCCAGACCGCACCGTGGGGCTACACCTTC.

CDR3 nucleotide sequence: TGTGCCAGCAGTTTATCCCGACAGGGTACCTACGAGCAGTACTTC. Translated, it gives CASSLSRQGTYEQYF. J is TRBJ2-7 and V is TRBV27; 7 bases line up with TRBD1. The CDR3 sequence is 15 residues long. Per germline, CDR1 MNHEY and CDR2 SMNVEV (reference sequence). After removal of 0 bases from V and 2 bases from J, the junction contained 4 bases not matched to a gene.

This clone was observed a single time. The chain couples TRBV5-4 to TRBJ2-1; possibly TRBD2 for D (7 bases). The CDR3 is 16 amino acids. Germline V gene sequence: CDR1 SGHNT, CDR2 YYREEE (reference sequence). V was trimmed by 0 bases and J by 2 bases, leaving 12 bases between them. CDR3 loop: CASSLATGGAYNEQFF. CDR3 coding DNA: TGTGCCAGCAGCTTGGCTACGGGGGGCGCCTACAATGAGCAGTTCTTC.

The chain carries TRBV5-8 and TRBJ2-1; 13 positions match TRBD2. V was pared by 0 bases and J by 5 bases, with 8 bases of the junction left unmatched. The CDR3 consists of 18 residues. From germline, CDR1 is SGHTS and CDR2 YDEGEE. CDR3 protein: CASSLARLAGGQNNEQFF. For the CDR3, the DNA is TGTGCCAGCAGCTTGGCACGACTAGCGGGAGGCCAAAACAATGAGCAGTTCTTC.

The genes are TRBV28 and TRBJ1-5, with D possibly TRBD1 on 5 matching bases. V lost 3 bases, J lost 2 bases, and 14 bases lay in between. This CDR3 comprises 16 residues. Germline CDR1 is MDHEN and CDR2 is SYDVKM. The CDR3 protein is CASSLKFGGRNQPQHF. The CDR3 coding sequence is TGTGCCAGCAGTTTGAAGTTCGGGGGACGCAATCAGCCCCAGCATTTT.

This chain joins TRBV5-1 and TRBJ1-6, with D perhaps TRBD1 (6 bases). Trimming pared 5 bases from V and 7 bases from J, leaving 10 bases between. CDR3 length: 13 amino acids. The germline gives CDR1 SGHRS, CDR2 YFSETQ. In DNA, the CDR3 is TGCGCCAGCAGGACCACAGGGAATTCACCCCTCCACTTT. It specifies CASRTTGNSPLHF.

This sequence joins TRBV4-1 and TRBJ2-2; TRBD1 agrees at 9 bases. V shed 4 bases and J 0 bases; nucleotides not matched to a gene: 3. The CDR3 loop spans 16 amino acids. Per germline, CDR1 MGHRA and CDR2 YSYEKL. The CDR3 here is CASSLGTGPNTGELFF. The CDR3 DNA reads TGCGCCAGCAGCCTGGGGACAGGGCCGAACACCGGGGAGCTGTTTTTT.

The CDR3 here is CASSATSGRAQETQYF. For the CDR3, the DNA is TGTGCCAGCAGCGCCACTAGCGGGAGGGCCCAAGAGACCCAGTACTTC. This chain links TRBV9 with TRBJ2-5; 13 nucleotides line up with TRBD2. V shed 3 bases and J 1 base; nucleotides not matched to a gene: 3. CDR1 and CDR2 from the germline V gene are SGDLS and YYNGEE. This CDR3 is built from 16 residues.

The V gene is TRBV18, the J gene TRBJ2-2; D gene ambiguous. With 2 bases removed from V and 7 bases from J, the gap between germline ends came to 11 bases. Germline CDR1 and CDR2: KGHSH and LQKENI. The CDR3 is 14 amino acids. The CDR3 region has the DNA TGTGCCAGCTCACCAAATTCGGGTGACGGGGAGCTGTTTTTT. Amino acid sequence: CASSPNSGDGELFF.

The chain combines TRBV6-5 with TRBJ2-1, with D tentatively TRBD2 (6 bases). Germline-derived CDR1 and CDR2 are MNHEY and SVGAGI. This CDR3 region has 15 residues. Trimming took 5 bases from V and 0 from J, leaving 11 bases between them. The CDR3 protein is CASSIQGGSYNEQFF. CDR3 DNA sequence: TGTGCCAGCAGTATCCAGGGAGGCTCCTACAATGAGCAGTTCTTC.

This clone has more than one count but fewer than ten. This chain links TRBV6-5 with TRBJ2-7; 9 bases fit TRBD2. Germline V gives CDR1 MNHEY, CDR2 SVGAGI. This CDR3 spans 15 amino acids. The ends lost 2 bases at V and 4 bases at J; junction bases unmatched: 6. The CDR3 sequence: CASSYKAGGFYEQYF. The CDR3 DNA is TGTGCCAGCAGTTACAAAGCGGGAGGCTTTTACGAGCAGTACTTC.

The chain uses TRBV6-1 and TRBJ2-7; D may match TRBD1 or TRBD2 (5 bases each). The CDR3 extends over 13 amino acids. Germline V gene lookup returns CDR1 MNHNS and CDR2 SASEGT. With 8 bases removed from V and 2 bases from J, the gap between germline ends came to 13 bases. The CDR3 DNA reads TGTGCCAGCCTTGGGACGGCAACCTACGAGCAGTACTTC. Protein sequence: CASLGTATYEQYF.

The gene calls are TRBV5-8 and TRBJ1-5; D might be TRBD1 (5 bases). Germline values: CDR1 SGHTS, CDR2 YDEGEE. The CDR3 totals 15 residues. The germline V and J ends were trimmed by 1 base and 6 bases, with 14 bases remaining between them. Here the CDR3 DNA reads TGTGCCAGCAGCTTGACAGGACTCCTAAGTCAGCCCCAGCATTTT. Protein: CASSLTGLLSQPQHF.

With regard to this clone: This sample includes further DNA sequences coding for the same CDR3. The chain joins TRBV5-1 to TRBJ2-1, with 7 bases fitting TRBD2. CDR1 and CDR2 from the germline V gene are SGHRS and YFSETQ. The CDR3 contains 15 residues. V lost 2 bases, J lost 0 bases, and 2 bases stayed unmatched. This CDR3 is CASSLAGNSYNEQFF. As DNA, the CDR3 is TGCGCCAGCAGCTTAGCGGGGAACTCCTACAATGAGCAGTTCTTC. Combining the CDR3 with reference TRBV5-1 and TRBJ2-1 gives the whole variable domain KAGVTQTPRYLIKTRGQQVTLSCSPISGHRSVSWYQQTPGQGLQFLFEYFSETQRNKGNFPGRFSGRQFSNSRSEMNVSTLELGDSALYLCASSLAGNSYNEQFFGPGTRLTVL.

The rearrangement uses TRBV29-1 and TRBJ2-7; 8 positions match TRBD2. CDR1 is SQVTM, CDR2 ANQGSEA, per germline. V lost 4 bases to trimming and J lost 1 base; unmatched junction nucleotides: 3. This CDR3 is 13 amino acids long. CDR3 loop: CSVGGGRSYEQYF. The DNA for the CDR3 is TGCAGCGTTGGGGGCGGGAGGTCCTACGAGCAGTACTTC.

The chain is built from TRBV10-1 and TRBJ1-2; D may be TRBD1 (5 bases). The germline V gene encodes CDR1 WNHNN and CDR2 SYGVQD (reference sequence). This CDR3 contains 12 residues. The V end was cut by 3 bases, the J end by 8 bases, with 10 bases between. The CDR3 protein is CASSDGAQGYTF. The DNA of the CDR3 is TGCGCCAGCAGTGACGGGGCCCAGGGCTACACCTTC.

The genes are TRBV5-4 and TRBJ2-1, with D maybe TRBD2 (5 bases). The CDR3 runs to 13 residues. From germline, CDR1 is SGHNT and CDR2 YYREEE (reference sequence). With 1 base removed from V and 5 bases from J, the gap between germline ends came to 7 bases. The CDR3 nucleotides read TGTGCCAGCAGCTTGCCGGGAAACAATGAGCAGTTCTTC. It codes for CASSLPGNNEQFF.

This clone appeared a few times. The V gene is TRBV6-5, the J gene TRBJ1-1; 12 bases map to TRBD1. The germline CDR1 and CDR2 sequences are MNHEY and SVGAGI. The ends lost 8 bases at V and 1 base at J; junction bases unmatched: 5. The CDR3 loop spans 15 amino acids. The CDR3 coding sequence is TGTGCCAGCTGGGGACAGGGGGCTGGGAACACTGAAGCTTTCTTT. It yields the protein CASWGQGAGNTEAFF.

CDR3: CASSYLYEQYF. The DNA for the CDR3 is TGTGCCAGCAGTTACTTGTACGAGCAGTACTTC. The chain combines TRBV6-5 with TRBJ2-7; D ambiguous. This CDR3 spans 11 amino acids. V dropped 1 base and J dropped 4 bases, with 2 bases sitting between them. Germline V lookup: CDR1 MNHEY, CDR2 SVGAGI.

The chain combines TRBV5-5 with TRBJ1-2; 7 bases map to TRBD1. J lost 6 bases, V lost 1 base, and 12 bases had no gene match. The CDR3 totals 16 residues. Germline CDR1 SGHKS, CDR2 YYEKEE (reference sequence). The CDR3 reads CASSLLSNRGADGYTF. In nucleotides, the CDR3 is TGTGCCAGCAGCTTGCTCTCTAACAGGGGAGCGGATGGCTACACCTTC. Variable domain in full (rest from reference TRBV5-5 and TRBJ1-2): DAGVTQSPTHLIKTRGQQVTLRCSPISGHKSVSWYQQVLGQGPQFIFQYYEKEERGRGNFPDRFSARQFPNYSSELNVNALLLGDSALYLCASSLLSNRGADGYTFGSGTRLTVV.